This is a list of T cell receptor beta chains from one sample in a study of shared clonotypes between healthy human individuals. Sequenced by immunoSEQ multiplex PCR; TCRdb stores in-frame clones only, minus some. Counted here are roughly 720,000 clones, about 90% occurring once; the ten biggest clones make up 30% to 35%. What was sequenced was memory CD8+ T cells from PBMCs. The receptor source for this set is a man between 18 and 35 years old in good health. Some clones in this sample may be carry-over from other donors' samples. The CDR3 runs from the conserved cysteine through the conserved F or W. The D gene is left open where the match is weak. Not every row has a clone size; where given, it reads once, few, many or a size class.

cdr3_aa: CASSFIRVDEQYF; cdr3_nt: TGTGCCAGCAGTTTTATCAGGGTAGACGAGCAGTACTTC; v_call: TRBV28; clone_size: NA; j_call: TRBJ2-7; cdr3_length: 13; d_call: NA
cdr3_aa: CASTGGNSPLHF; cdr3_nt: TGTGCCAGCACGGGGGGTAATTCACCCCTCCACTTT; v_call: TRBV13; clone_size: once; j_call: TRBJ1-6; cdr3_length: 12; d_call: NA
cdr3_aa: CASSLSRLRADTQYF; cdr3_nt: TGTGCCAGCTCACTTTCTCGGCTGAGGGCAGATACGCAGTATTTT; v_call: TRBV18; clone_size: NA; j_call: TRBJ2-3; cdr3_length: 15; d_call: NA
cdr3_aa: CASSLFGLYNEQFF; cdr3_nt: TGTGCCAGCAGTCTCTTTGGGCTATACAATGAGCAGTTCTTC; v_call: TRBV27; clone_size: NA; j_call: TRBJ2-1; cdr3_length: 14; d_call: NA
cdr3_aa: CASSLPDLKRGEQFF; cdr3_nt: TGTGCCAGCAGTTTACCCGACCTAAAGAGGGGAGAGCAGTTCTTC; v_call: TRBV27; clone_size: NA; j_call: TRBJ2-1; cdr3_length: 15; d_call: NA
cdr3_aa: CASSLGQGYTF; cdr3_nt: TGTGCCAGCAGCTTGGGACAGGGCTACACCTTC; v_call: TRBV5-6; clone_size: NA; j_call: TRBJ1-2; cdr3_length: 11; d_call: NA
cdr3_aa: CASSQLQGQGAKGYTF; cdr3_nt: TGTGCCAGCAGCCAACTCCAGGGACAGGGGGCCAAAGGCTACACCTTC; v_call: TRBV5-5; clone_size: NA; j_call: TRBJ1-2; cdr3_length: 16; d_call: TRBD1
cdr3_aa: CASSPTGFRVQPGSNEQFF; cdr3_nt: TGTGCCAGCAGCCCGACCGGTTTCAGGGTCCAACCTGGGAGTAATGAGCAGTTCTTC; v_call: TRBV7-9; clone_size: NA; j_call: TRBJ2-1; cdr3_length: 19; d_call: NA
cdr3_aa: CASSYSIGGPKETQYF; cdr3_nt: TGTGCCAGCAGTTACTCCATTGGGGGTCCCAAAGAGACCCAGTACTTC; v_call: TRBV6-5; clone_size: NA; j_call: TRBJ2-5; cdr3_length: 16; d_call: NA
cdr3_aa: CASSPSPRATQYF; cdr3_nt: TGTGCCAGCAGCCCCTCCCCGAGGGCGACCCAGTACTTC; v_call: TRBV27; clone_size: NA; j_call: TRBJ2-5; cdr3_length: 13; d_call: NA
cdr3_aa: CASSLTVNTEAFF; cdr3_nt: TGTGCCAGCAGCCTGACGGTGAACACTGAAGCTTTCTTT; v_call: TRBV28; clone_size: NA; j_call: TRBJ1-1; cdr3_length: 13; d_call: NA
cdr3_aa: CASSSDGARNEQFF; cdr3_nt: TGTGCCAGCAGCTCAGACGGGGCCAGAAATGAGCAGTTCTTC; v_call: TRBV7-7; clone_size: NA; j_call: TRBJ2-1; cdr3_length: 14; d_call: NA
cdr3_aa: CASSEEPGLLNYGYTF; cdr3_nt: TGTGCCAGCAGTGAAGAACCGGGACTTCTGAACTATGGCTACACCTTC; v_call: TRBV6-4; clone_size: NA; j_call: TRBJ1-2; cdr3_length: 16; d_call: NA
cdr3_aa: CAWSTLLRVSGSNEKLFF; cdr3_nt: TGTGCCTGGAGTACCCTTCTCAGGGTCTCCGGTAGTAATGAAAAACTGTTTTTT; v_call: TRBV30; clone_size: NA; j_call: TRBJ1-4; cdr3_length: 18; d_call: NA
cdr3_aa: CASSASTSGTYYEQYF; cdr3_nt: TGTGCCAGCAGTGCCTCAACTAGCGGAACTTACTACGAGCAGTACTTC; v_call: TRBV27; clone_size: NA; j_call: TRBJ2-7; cdr3_length: 16; d_call: TRBD2
cdr3_aa: CASIRQPGLRISGANVLTF; cdr3_nt: TGTGCCAGCATACGACAACCGGGACTTCGAATCTCTGGGGCCAACGTCCTGACTTTC; v_call: TRBV28; clone_size: NA; j_call: TRBJ2-6; cdr3_length: 19; d_call: NA
cdr3_aa: CASSENNAGPFSYGYTF; cdr3_nt: TGTGCCAGCAGTGAAAATAATGCAGGCCCCTTTTCTTATGGCTACACCTTC; v_call: TRBV2; clone_size: NA; j_call: TRBJ1-2; cdr3_length: 17; d_call: NA
cdr3_aa: CASSVAGVTDTQYF; cdr3_nt: TGTGCCAGCAGCGTAGCGGGGGTCACAGATACGCAGTATTTT; v_call: TRBV9; clone_size: NA; j_call: TRBJ2-3; cdr3_length: 14; d_call: NA
cdr3_aa: CASSLGGQGRYEQYF; cdr3_nt: TGTGCCAGCAGCTTGGGGGGCCAGGGGCGATACGAGCAGTACTTC; v_call: TRBV5-6; clone_size: NA; j_call: TRBJ2-7; cdr3_length: 15; d_call: NA
cdr3_aa: CASSFSGGEQYF; cdr3_nt: TGTGCCAGCAGTTTTTCCGGCGGCGAGCAGTACTTC; v_call: TRBV27; clone_size: once; j_call: TRBJ2-7; cdr3_length: 12; d_call: NA
cdr3_aa: CAISESGVFGYTF; cdr3_nt: TGTGCCATCAGTGAGAGTGGTGTCTTTGGCTACACCTTC; v_call: TRBV10-3; clone_size: NA; j_call: TRBJ1-2; cdr3_length: 13; d_call: NA
cdr3_aa: CASSSPGTGVYEQYF; cdr3_nt: TGTGCCAGCAGTTCACCCGGGACAGGGGTTTACGAGCAGTACTTC; v_call: TRBV28; clone_size: NA; j_call: TRBJ2-7; cdr3_length: 15; d_call: TRBD1
cdr3_aa: CASSLLREETQYF; cdr3_nt: TGTGCCAGCAGCCTACTCAGGGAAGAGACCCAGTACTTC; v_call: TRBV14; clone_size: NA; j_call: TRBJ2-5; cdr3_length: 13; d_call: NA
cdr3_aa: CASSLSPRYEQYF; cdr3_nt: TGTGCCAGCAGCTTGAGTCCCCGGTACGAGCAGTACTTC; v_call: TRBV5-4; clone_size: NA; j_call: TRBJ2-7; cdr3_length: 13; d_call: NA
cdr3_aa: CASTILTPYNEQFF; cdr3_nt: TGTGCCAGCACCATCTTAACTCCCTACAATGAGCAGTTCTTC; v_call: TRBV7-9; clone_size: NA; j_call: TRBJ2-1; cdr3_length: 14; d_call: NA
cdr3_aa: CASSLVWDIYNEQFF; cdr3_nt: TGCGCCAGCAGCTTGGTTTGGGACATCTACAATGAGCAGTTCTTC; v_call: TRBV5-1; clone_size: NA; j_call: TRBJ2-1; cdr3_length: 15; d_call: NA
cdr3_aa: CASSNSWTGRMKTQYF; cdr3_nt: TGTGCCAGCAGCAACTCCTGGACAGGGCGGATGAAGACCCAGTACTTC; v_call: TRBV25-1; clone_size: NA; j_call: TRBJ2-5; cdr3_length: 16; d_call: TRBD1
cdr3_aa: CASSDPSPGGWDGYTF; cdr3_nt: TGTGCCAGCAGTGACCCCTCACCGGGGGGATGGGATGGCTACACCTTC; v_call: TRBV25-1; clone_size: NA; j_call: TRBJ1-2; cdr3_length: 16; d_call: NA
cdr3_aa: CASSHVGGRFTDTQYF; cdr3_nt: TGCGCCAGCAGCCATGTAGGGGGGCGGTTCACAGATACGCAGTATTTT; v_call: TRBV4-1; clone_size: NA; j_call: TRBJ2-3; cdr3_length: 16; d_call: NA
cdr3_aa: CASSSASWGETQYF; cdr3_nt: TGTGCCAGCAGCTCTGCCTCGTGGGGAGAGACCCAGTACTTC; v_call: TRBV28; clone_size: NA; j_call: TRBJ2-5; cdr3_length: 14; d_call: NA
cdr3_aa: CASTSGGTGELFF; cdr3_nt: TGTGCCAGCACTTCTGGGGGTACCGGGGAGCTGTTTTTT; v_call: TRBV6-6; clone_size: NA; j_call: TRBJ2-2; cdr3_length: 13; d_call: NA
cdr3_aa: CASSSRGAHSYEQYF; cdr3_nt: TGTGCCAGCAGCTCCCGGGGAGCGCACTCCTACGAGCAGTACTTC; v_call: TRBV9; clone_size: NA; j_call: TRBJ2-7; cdr3_length: 15; d_call: NA
cdr3_aa: CASSLATDFSGNTIYF; cdr3_nt: TGTGCCAGCAGCTTAGCGACAGACTTCTCTGGAAACACCATATATTTT; v_call: TRBV7-6; clone_size: medium-sized; j_call: TRBJ1-3; cdr3_length: 16; d_call: NA
cdr3_aa: CASSLRTYSAGGWDIQYF; cdr3_nt: TGTGCCAGCAGCTTGAGAACATATTCAGCGGGAGGGTGGGACATTCAGTACTTC; v_call: TRBV5-6; clone_size: NA; j_call: TRBJ2-4; cdr3_length: 18; d_call: TRBD2
cdr3_aa: CASSQGTSANTGELFF; cdr3_nt: TGTGCCAGCAGCCAAGGGACTAGCGCCAACACCGGGGAGCTGTTTTTT; v_call: TRBV4-2; clone_size: NA; j_call: TRBJ2-2; cdr3_length: 16; d_call: TRBD2
cdr3_aa: CASMEGAAGAHNEQFF; cdr3_nt: TGTGCCAGCATGGAAGGGGCAGCGGGAGCGCACAATGAGCAGTTCTTC; v_call: TRBV11-2; clone_size: NA; j_call: TRBJ2-1; cdr3_length: 16; d_call: TRBD2